The source of this TCR beta chain is a study of shared clonotypes between healthy human individuals. General observations from the study: Having only a few donors restricted how much genetic and exposure-history diversity was captured. It was observed that approximately 5% of naive CD4 clonotypes were shared across a handful of donors.

The investigators split CD4+ cells into a CD45RA+ naive subset and a CD45RA-negative memory subset. A remark on this clone: The antigen is undetermined.

Per germline, CDR1 LNHDA and CDR2 SQIVND (reference sequence). This CDR3 is 14 amino acids long. The V gene end was trimmed by 8 bases and the J gene end by 2 bases; junction bases not matched to a gene: 7. Deep level was the assay's run setting. The table came from immunoSEQ multiplex PCR; TCRdb's copy has only in-frame clones and leaves some out. The sample contains over a million clones, around 78% of which appear only once. The TCR was taken from a man aged 18 to 30 in good health. Some clones in this sample may be carry-over from other donors' samples. The sample consisted of memory CD4+ T cells from PBMCs. Subset in this sample: CD45RA-negative fraction. The chain recombines TRBV19 with TRBJ2-3; 7 bases match TRBD2. The CDR3 protein is CASVSSGTTDTQYF. CDR3 DNA: TGTGCCAGTGTTTCTAGCGGAACCACAGATACGCAGTATTTT.